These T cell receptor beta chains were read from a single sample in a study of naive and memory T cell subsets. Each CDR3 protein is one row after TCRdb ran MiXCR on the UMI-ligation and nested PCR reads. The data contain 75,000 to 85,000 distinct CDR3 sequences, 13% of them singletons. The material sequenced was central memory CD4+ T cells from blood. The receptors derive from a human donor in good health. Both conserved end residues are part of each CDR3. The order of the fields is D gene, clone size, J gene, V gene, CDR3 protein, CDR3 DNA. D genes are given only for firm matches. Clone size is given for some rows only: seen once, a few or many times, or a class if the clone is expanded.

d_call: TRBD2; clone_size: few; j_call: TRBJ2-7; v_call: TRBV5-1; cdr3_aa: CASMENFPAGLYEQYF; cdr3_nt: TGCGCCAGCATGGAGAATTTCCCAGCGGGACTCTACGAGCAGTACTTC
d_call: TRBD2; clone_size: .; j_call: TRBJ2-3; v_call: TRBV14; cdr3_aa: CASSRLAGDDTQYF; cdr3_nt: TGTGCCAGCAGCCGGCTAGCGGGAGATGATACGCAGTATTTT
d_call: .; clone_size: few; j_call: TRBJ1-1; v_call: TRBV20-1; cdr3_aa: CSAPKGKGNTEAFF; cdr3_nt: TGCAGTGCTCCTAAGGGTAAGGGAAACACTGAAGCTTTCTTT
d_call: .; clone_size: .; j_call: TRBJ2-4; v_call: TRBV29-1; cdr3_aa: CSVDRVAKNIQYF; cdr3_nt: TGCAGCGTTGACAGAGTAGCCAAAAACATTCAGTACTTC
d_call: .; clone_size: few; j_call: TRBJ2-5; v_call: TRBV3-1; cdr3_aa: CASSQGASTQQETQYF; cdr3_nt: TGTGCCAGCAGCCAAGGGGCGTCTACGCAACAAGAGACCCAGTACTTC
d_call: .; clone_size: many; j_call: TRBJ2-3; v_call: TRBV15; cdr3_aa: CATSRDPQDTQYF; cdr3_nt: TGTGCCACCAGCAGAGATCCCCAGGATACGCAGTATTTT
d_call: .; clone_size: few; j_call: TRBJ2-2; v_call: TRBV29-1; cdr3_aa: CSVKTGSNTGELFF; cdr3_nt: TGCAGCGTAAAAACAGGGTCGAACACCGGGGAGCTGTTTTTT
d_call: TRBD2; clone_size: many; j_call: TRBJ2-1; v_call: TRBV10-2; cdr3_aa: CASTREVGSYNEQFF; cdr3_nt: TGCGCCAGCACACGGGAGGTGGGCTCCTACAATGAGCAGTTCTTC
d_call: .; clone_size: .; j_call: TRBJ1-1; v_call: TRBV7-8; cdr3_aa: CASSPHPVVPFF; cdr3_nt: TGTGCCAGCAGCCCACACCCCGTTGTTCCTTTCTTT
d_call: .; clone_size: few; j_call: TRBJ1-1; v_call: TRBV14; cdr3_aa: CASSRNTGLEAFF; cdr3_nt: TGTGCCAGCAGCCGGAACACCGGACTTGAAGCTTTCTTT
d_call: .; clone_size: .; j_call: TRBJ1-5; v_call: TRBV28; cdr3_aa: CASSWAAFNQPQHF; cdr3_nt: TGTGCCAGCAGTTGGGCAGCCTTCAATCAGCCCCAGCATTTT
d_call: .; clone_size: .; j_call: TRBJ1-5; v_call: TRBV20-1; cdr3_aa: CSARGELGQPQHF; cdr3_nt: TGCAGTGCTAGGGGGGAATTGGGTCAGCCCCAGCATTTT
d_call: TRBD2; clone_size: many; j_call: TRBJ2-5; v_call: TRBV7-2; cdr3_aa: CASSLERRGTSGQETQYF; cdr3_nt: TGTGCCAGCAGCTTAGAGCGCCGAGGGACTAGCGGGCAAGAGACCCAGTACTTC
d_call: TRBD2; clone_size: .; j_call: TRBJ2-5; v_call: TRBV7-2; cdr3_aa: CASSLGSGSKTQYF; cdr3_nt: TGTGCCAGCAGCTTAGGAAGCGGGAGCAAGACCCAGTACTTC
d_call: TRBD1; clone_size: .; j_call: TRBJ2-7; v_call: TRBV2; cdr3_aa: CASRKDRERNEQYF; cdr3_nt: TGTGCCAGCAGGAAAGACAGGGAAAGGAACGAGCAGTACTTC
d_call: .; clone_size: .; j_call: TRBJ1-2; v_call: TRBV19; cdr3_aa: CASSRDTINYGYTF; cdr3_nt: TGTGCCAGTAGCCGGGACACAATTAACTATGGCTACACCTTC
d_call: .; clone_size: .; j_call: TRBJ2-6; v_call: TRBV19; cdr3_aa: CASSGTGANVLTF; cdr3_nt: TGTGCCAGTAGCGGGACAGGGGCCAACGTCCTGACTTTC
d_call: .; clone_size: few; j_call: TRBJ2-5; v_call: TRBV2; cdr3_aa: CASSDRSGQETQYF; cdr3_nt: TGTGCCAGCAGTGATCGAAGCGGACAAGAGACCCAGTACTTC
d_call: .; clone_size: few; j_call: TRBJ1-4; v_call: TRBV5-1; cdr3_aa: CASSLRQVGGNEKLFF; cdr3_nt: TGCGCCAGCAGCTTGAGGCAGGTCGGGGGTAATGAAAAACTGTTTTTT
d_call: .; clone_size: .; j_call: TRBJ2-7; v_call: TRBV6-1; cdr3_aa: CASSEFSISYEQYF; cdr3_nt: TGTGCCAGCAGTGAATTCAGTATTTCCTACGAGCAGTACTTC
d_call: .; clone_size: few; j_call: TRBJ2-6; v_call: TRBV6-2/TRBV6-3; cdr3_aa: CASSPTGPGSGANVLTF; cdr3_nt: TGTGCCAGCAGTCCCACGGGCCCTGGCTCTGGGGCCAACGTCCTGACTTTC
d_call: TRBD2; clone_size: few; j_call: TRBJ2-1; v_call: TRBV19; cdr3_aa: CASSIGNPSGSLNEQFF; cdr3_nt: TGTGCCAGTAGTATAGGAAACCCTAGCGGGAGCCTGAATGAGCAGTTCTTC
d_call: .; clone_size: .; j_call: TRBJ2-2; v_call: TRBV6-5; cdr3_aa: CASSYTQLKVGELFF; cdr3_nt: TGTGCCAGCAGTTACACCCAGCTCAAGGTCGGGGAGCTGTTTTTT
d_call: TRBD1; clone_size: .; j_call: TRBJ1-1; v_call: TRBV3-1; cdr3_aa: CASSPGQKELEAFF; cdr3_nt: TGTGCCAGCAGCCCGGGACAGAAAGAATTGGAAGCTTTCTTT
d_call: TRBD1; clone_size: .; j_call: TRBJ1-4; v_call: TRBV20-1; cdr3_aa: CSANQDRVTNEKLFF; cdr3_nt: TGCAGTGCTAACCAAGACAGGGTGACTAATGAAAAACTGTTTTTT
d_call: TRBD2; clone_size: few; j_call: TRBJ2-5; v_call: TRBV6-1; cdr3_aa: CASSEELAGVSETQYF; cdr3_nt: TGTGCCAGCAGTGAAGAACTAGCGGGAGTTTCAGAGACCCAGTACTTC
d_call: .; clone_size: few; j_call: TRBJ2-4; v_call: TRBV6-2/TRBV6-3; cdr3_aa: CASSYSRGTWAPWGGNIQYF; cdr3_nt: TGTGCCAGCAGTTACTCGCGAGGAACTTGGGCTCCCTGGGGGGGCAACATTCAGTACTTC
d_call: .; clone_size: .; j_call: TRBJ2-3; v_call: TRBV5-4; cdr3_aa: CASSLYSGSRTDTQYF; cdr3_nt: TGTGCCAGCAGCTTATATTCGGGGTCTAGAACAGATACGCAGTATTTT
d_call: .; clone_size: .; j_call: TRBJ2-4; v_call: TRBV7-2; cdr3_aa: CASSKEAGAGNIQYF; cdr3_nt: TGTGCCAGCAGCAAGGAGGCAGGGGCAGGGAACATTCAGTACTTC
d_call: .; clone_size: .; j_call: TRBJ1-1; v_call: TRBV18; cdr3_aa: CASSPQENTEAFF; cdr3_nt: TGTGCCAGCTCACCTCAAGAGAACACTGAAGCTTTCTTT
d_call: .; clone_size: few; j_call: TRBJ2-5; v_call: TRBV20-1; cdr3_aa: CSAVPGPKGTQYF; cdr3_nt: TGCAGTGCCGTGCCGGGTCCGAAAGGGACCCAGTACTTC
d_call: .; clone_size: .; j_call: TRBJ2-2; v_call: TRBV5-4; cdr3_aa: CASSYDRNTGELFF; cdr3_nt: TGTGCCAGCAGCTATGACAGAAACACCGGGGAGCTGTTTTTT
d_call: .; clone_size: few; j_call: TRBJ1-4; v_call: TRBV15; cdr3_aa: CATSRDPGARNEKLFF; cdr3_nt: TGTGCCACCAGCAGAGATCCAGGGGCGCGGAATGAAAAACTGTTTTTT
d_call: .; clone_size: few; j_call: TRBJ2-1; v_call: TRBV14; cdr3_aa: CASSQDKLWGYSYNEQFF; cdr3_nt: TGTGCCAGCAGCCAAGATAAGCTTTGGGGATACTCCTACAATGAGCAGTTCTTC
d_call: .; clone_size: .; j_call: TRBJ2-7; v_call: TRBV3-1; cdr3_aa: CASSSPGLSYEQYF; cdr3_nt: TGTGCCAGCAGCAGCCCGGGACTTTCCTACGAGCAGTACTTC
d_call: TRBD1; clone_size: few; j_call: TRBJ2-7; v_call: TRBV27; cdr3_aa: CASSLTGQVYEQYF; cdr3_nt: TGTGCCAGCAGCCTGACAGGGCAGGTCTACGAGCAGTACTTC
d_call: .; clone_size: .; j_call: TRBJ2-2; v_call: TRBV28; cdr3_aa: CASTDYSSNTGELFF; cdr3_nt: TGTGCCAGTACAGACTACAGTTCGAACACCGGGGAGCTGTTTTTT
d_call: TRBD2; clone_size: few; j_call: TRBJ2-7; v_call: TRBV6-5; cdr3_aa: CASSSLAGGSSYEQYF; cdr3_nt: TGTGCCAGCAGTTCCCTAGCGGGCGGGAGCTCCTACGAGCAGTACTTC
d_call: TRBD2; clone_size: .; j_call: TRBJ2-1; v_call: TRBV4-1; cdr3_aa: CASSQPTSGSGNEQFF; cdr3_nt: TGCGCCAGCAGCCAACCTACTAGCGGGAGTGGGAATGAGCAGTTCTTC
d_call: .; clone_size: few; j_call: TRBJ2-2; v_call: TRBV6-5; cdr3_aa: CASSYAGHCTGELFF; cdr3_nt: TGTGCCAGCAGTTACGCGGGACACTGCACCGGGGAGCTGTTTTTT
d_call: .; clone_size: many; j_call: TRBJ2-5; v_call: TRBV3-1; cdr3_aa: CASSQVPRTGTQYF; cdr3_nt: TGTGCCAGCAGCCAAGTTCCGCGTACTGGGACCCAGTACTTC
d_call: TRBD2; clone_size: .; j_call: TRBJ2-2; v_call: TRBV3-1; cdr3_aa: CASGVAGVNTGELFF; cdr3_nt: TGTGCCAGCGGCGTCGCGGGAGTGAACACCGGGGAGCTGTTTTTT
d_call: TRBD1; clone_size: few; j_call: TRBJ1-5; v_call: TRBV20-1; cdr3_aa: CSATTGTVSNQPQHF; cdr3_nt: TGCAGTGCTACTACCGGGACAGTAAGCAATCAGCCCCAGCATTTT
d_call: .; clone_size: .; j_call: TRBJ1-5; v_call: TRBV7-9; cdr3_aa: CASSLSPPGNSNQPQHF; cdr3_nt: TGTGCCAGCAGCTTATCCCCCCCAGGGAACAGCAATCAGCCCCAGCATTTT
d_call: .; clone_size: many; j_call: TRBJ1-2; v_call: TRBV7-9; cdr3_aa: CASSLEQLYGYTF; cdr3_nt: TGTGCCAGCAGCTTAGAACAGCTCTATGGCTACACCTTC
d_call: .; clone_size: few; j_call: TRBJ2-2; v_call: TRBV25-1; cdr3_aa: CASSEQGNTGELFF; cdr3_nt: TGTGCCAGCAGTGAACAGGGCAACACCGGGGAGCTGTTTTTT
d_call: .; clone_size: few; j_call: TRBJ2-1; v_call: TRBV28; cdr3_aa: CASRERREQFF; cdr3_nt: TGTGCCAGCAGAGAAAGGAGAGAGCAGTTCTTC
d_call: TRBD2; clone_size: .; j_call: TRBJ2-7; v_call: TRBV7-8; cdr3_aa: CASLPRPGGPYEQYF; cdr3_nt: TGTGCCAGTTTGCCCCGGCCGGGGGGACCCTACGAGCAGTACTTC
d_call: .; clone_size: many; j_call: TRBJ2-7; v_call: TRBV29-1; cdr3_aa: CSVVSQYYEQYF; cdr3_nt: TGCAGCGTTGTTAGTCAGTACTACGAGCAGTACTTC
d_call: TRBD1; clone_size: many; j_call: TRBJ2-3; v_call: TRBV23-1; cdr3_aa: CASSQSPGQVGDTQYF; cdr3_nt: TGCGCCAGCAGTCAATCTCCCGGACAGGTTGGAGATACGCAGTATTTT
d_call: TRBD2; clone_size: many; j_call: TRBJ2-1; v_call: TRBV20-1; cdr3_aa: CSALLAGGLNNEQFF; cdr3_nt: TGCAGTGCTCTTTTAGCGGGAGGGTTAAACAATGAGCAGTTCTTC
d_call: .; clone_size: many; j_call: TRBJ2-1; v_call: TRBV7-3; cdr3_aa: CASSRAVYNEQFF; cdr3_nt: TGTGCCAGCAGCCGGGCCGTCTACAATGAGCAGTTCTTC
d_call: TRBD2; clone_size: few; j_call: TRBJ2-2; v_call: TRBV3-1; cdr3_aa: CASSLIAGAGELFF; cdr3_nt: TGTGCCAGCAGCCTGATAGCGGGAGCCGGGGAGCTGTTTTTT
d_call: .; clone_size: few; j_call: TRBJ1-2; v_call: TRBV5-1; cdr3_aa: CASSLRTDSNYGYTF; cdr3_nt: TGCGCCAGCAGCTTGAGGACAGACAGTAACTATGGCTACACCTTC
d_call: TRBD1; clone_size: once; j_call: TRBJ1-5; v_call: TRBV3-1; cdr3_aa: CASSLGDRGFNQPQHF; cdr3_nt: TGTGCCAGCAGCTTGGGGGACAGGGGATTCAATCAGCCCCAGCATTTT